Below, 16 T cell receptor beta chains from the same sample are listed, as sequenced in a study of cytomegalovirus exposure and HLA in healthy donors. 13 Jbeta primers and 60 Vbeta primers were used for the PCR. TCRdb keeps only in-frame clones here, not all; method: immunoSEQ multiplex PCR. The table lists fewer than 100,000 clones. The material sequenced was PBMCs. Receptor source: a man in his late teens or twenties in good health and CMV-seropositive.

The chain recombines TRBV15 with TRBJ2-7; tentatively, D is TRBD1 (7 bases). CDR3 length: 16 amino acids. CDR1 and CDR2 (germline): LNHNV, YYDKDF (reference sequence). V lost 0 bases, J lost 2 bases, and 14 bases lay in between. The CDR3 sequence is CATSRDGGTVPYEQYF. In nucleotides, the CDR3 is TGTGCCACCAGCAGAGATGGGGGGACAGTCCCCTACGAGCAGTACTTC.

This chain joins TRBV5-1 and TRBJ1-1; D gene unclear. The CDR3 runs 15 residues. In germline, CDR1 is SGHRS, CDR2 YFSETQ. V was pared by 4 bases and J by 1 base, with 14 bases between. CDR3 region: CASSHFQDPNTEAFF. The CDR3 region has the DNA TGCGCCAGCAGCCACTTTCAGGATCCGAACACTGAAGCTTTCTTT.

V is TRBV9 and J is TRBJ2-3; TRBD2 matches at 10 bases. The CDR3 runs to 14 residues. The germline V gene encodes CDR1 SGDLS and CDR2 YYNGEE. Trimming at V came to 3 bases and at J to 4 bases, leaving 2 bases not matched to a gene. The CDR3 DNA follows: TGTGCCAGCAGCGGACTAGCGGGTCCAGATACGCAGTATTTT. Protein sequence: CASSGLAGPDTQYF.

The chain's CDR3 is CASSLDRDQPQHF. In DNA, the CDR3 is TGTGCCAGCTCACTTGACAGGGATCAGCCCCAGCATTTT. This chain connects TRBV18 to TRBJ1-5; the match to TRBD1 covers 7 bases. Germline V CDR1 and CDR2: KGHSH, LQKENI. The CDR3 contains 13 residues. V shed 4 bases and J 5 bases; nucleotides not matched to a gene: 2.

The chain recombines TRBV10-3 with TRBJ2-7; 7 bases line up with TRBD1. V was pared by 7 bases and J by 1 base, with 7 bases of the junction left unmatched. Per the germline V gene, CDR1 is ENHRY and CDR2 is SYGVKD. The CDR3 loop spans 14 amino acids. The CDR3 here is CAIKPGQNSYEQYF. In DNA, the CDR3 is TGTGCCATCAAGCCGGGACAGAATTCCTACGAGCAGTACTTC.

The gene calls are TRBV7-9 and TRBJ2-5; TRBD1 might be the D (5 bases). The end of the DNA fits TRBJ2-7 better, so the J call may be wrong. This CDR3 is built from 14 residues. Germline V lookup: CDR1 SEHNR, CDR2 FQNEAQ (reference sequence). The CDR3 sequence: CASSQGQDSYEQYF. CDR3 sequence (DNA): TGTGCCAGCAGCCAGGGTCAAGATTCCTACGAGCAGTACTTC.

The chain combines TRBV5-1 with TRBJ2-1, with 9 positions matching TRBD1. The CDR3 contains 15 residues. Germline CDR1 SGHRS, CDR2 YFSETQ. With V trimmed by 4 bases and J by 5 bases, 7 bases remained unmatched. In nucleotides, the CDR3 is TGCGCCAGCAGCATTGGGGGACAGGGACACAATGAGCAGTTCTTC. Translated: CASSIGGQGHNEQFF.

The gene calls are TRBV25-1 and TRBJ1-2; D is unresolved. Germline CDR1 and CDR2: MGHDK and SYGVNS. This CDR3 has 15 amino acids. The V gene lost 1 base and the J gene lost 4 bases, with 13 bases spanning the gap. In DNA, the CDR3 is TGTGCCAGCAGTGAATGGACTGCGGAGGGCTATGGCTACACCTTC. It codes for CASSEWTAEGYGYTF.

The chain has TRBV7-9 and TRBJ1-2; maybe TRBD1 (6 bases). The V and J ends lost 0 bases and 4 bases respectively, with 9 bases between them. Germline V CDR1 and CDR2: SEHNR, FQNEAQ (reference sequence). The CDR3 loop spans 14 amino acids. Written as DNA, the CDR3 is TGTGCCAGCAGCTTAGCAGGACAGTTCTATGGCTACACCTTC. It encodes CASSLAGQFYGYTF.

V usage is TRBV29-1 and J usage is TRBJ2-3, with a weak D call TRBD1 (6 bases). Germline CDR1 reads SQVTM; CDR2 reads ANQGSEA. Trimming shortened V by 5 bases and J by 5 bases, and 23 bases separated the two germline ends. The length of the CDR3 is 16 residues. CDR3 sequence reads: CSVTGTGTPLGDTQYF. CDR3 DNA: TGCAGCGTTACTGGAACCGGGACACCCCTAGGAGATACGCAGTATTTT.

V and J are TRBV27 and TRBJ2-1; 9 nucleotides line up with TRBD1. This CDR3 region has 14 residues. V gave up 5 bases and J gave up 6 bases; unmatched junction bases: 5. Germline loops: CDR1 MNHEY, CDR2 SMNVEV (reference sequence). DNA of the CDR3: TGTGCCAGCAGTGGACAGGGGTTAGGCAATGAGCAGTTCTTC. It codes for CASSGQGLGNEQFF.

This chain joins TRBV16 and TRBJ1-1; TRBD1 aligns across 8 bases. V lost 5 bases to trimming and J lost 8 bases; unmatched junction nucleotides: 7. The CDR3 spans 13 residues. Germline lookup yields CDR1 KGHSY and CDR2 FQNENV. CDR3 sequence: CASSALGTGEAFF. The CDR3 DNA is TGTGCCAGCAGCGCCTTAGGGACAGGAGAAGCTTTCTTT.

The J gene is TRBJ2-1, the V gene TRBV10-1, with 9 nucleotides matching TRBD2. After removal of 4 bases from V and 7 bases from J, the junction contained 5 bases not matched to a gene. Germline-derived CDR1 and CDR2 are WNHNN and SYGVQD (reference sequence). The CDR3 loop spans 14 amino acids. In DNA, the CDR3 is TGCGCCAGCAGTGCGAGCGGGGGGAAGAATGAGCAGTTCTTC. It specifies CASSASGGKNEQFF.

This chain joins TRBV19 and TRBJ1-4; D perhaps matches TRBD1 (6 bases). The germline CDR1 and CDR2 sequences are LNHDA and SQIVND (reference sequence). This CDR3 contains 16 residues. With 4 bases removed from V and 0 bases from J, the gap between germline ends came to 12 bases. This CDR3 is CASSRAGVATNEKLFF. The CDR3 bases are TGTGCCAGTAGTAGGGCAGGGGTCGCAACTAATGAAAAACTGTTTTTT.

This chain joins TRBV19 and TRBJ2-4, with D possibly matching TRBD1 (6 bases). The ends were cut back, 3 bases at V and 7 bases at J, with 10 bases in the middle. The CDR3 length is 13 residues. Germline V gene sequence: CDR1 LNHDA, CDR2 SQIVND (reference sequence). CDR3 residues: CASSIGTHNIQYF. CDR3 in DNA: TGTGCCAGTAGTATCGGGACACATAACATTCAGTACTTC.

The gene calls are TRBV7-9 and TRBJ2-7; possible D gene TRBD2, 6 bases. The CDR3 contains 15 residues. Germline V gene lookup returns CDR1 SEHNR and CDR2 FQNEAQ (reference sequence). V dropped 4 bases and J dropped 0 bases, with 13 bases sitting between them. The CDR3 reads CASSSAGFSSYEQYF. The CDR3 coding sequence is TGTGCCAGCAGCTCTGCGGGATTTAGCTCCTACGAGCAGTACTTC.